These T cell receptor beta chains were read from a single sample in a study of long-term antiretroviral therapy in people with HIV. Measured with immunoSEQ multiplex PCR; TCRdb has only the in-frame clones, and not every one. The sample shows tens of thousands of clones, under 90% of them seen only once. The sequenced sample was unsorted PBMCs, obtained 0.5 years before starting antiretroviral therapy. These receptors came from a man between 35 and 55 years old with HIV. CDR3s include the opening cysteine and the closing phenylalanine or tryptophan. Each record gives: J gene, clone size, D gene, V gene, CDR3 DNA, CDR3 protein. The D gene is left open where the match is weak. Not every row has a clone size; where given, it reads once, few, many or a size class.

TRBJ1-2	-	-	TRBV30	TGTGCCTGGGGCCTAGAGCACTATGGCTACACCTTC	CAWGLEHYGYTF
TRBJ2-7	-	TRBD1	TRBV2	TGTGCCAGCAGTGAACAGGGGGTATTGTACGAGCAGTACTTC	CASSEQGVLYEQYF
TRBJ1-5	-	-	TRBV5-5	TGTGCCAGCAGCCCCTGGGGCAATCAGCCCCAGCATTTT	CASSPWGNQPQHF
TRBJ1-5	-	TRBD1	TRBV27	TGTGCCAGCAGGGGACAGGGCAATCAGCCCCAGCATTTT	CASRGQGNQPQHF
TRBJ2-7	-	TRBD1	TRBV9	TGTGCCAGCAGCGAACAGGGGGCGTCTATCGAGCAGTACTTC	CASSEQGASIEQYF
TRBJ2-1	-	TRBD2	TRBV11-1	TGTGCCAGCAGCTCCCTAGCGGGGGGGCCTGATTCGCTGTTCTTC	CASSSLAGGPDSLFF
TRBJ1-5	-	-	TRBV6-1	TGTGCCAGCAGTGAAAGGGACACCCCCAATCAGCCCCAGCATTTT	CASSERDTPNQPQHF
TRBJ2-4	-	TRBD1	TRBV28	TGTGCCAGCGGACCGACAGGGGCAAAAAACATTCAGTACTTC	CASGPTGAKNIQYF
TRBJ1-2	-	-	TRBV28	TGTGCCAGCAGTTTATGGTTGGATCCTGGCTACACCTTC	CASSLWLDPGYTF
TRBJ1-2	-	TRBD1	TRBV19	TGTGCCTCTTCGGGGACAGGAGTTAACTATGGCTACACCTTC	CASSGTGVNYGYTF
TRBJ1-2	-	-	TRBV28	TGTGCCAGCAGTTTAGCCAGCTATGGCTACACCTTC	CASSLASYGYTF
TRBJ1-5	-	TRBD1	TRBV11-2	TGTGCCAGCAGCCCGGACAGGGGGCTTAATCAGCCCCAGCATTTT	CASSPDRGLNQPQHF
TRBJ1-1	-	TRBD1	TRBV18	TGTGCCAGCTCAACCCGGGACAGAGCTATGAACACTGAAGCTTTCTTT	CASSTRDRAMNTEAFF
TRBJ2-5	-	-	TRBV7-9	TGTGCCAGCAGCCGACCACTGGGGGGCTACCAAGAGACCCAGTACTTC	CASSRPLGGYQETQYF
TRBJ1-2	-	TRBD1	TRBV7-2	TGTGCCAGCAGCTCCCCCGACAGGGCGAACTATGGCTACACCTTC	CASSSPDRANYGYTF
TRBJ1-6	-	-	TRBV2	TGTGCCAGCAGTCGTATCTTAGCACCCCTCCACTTT	CASSRILAPLHF
TRBJ1-2	once	TRBD1	TRBV28	TGTGCCAGCATCATCGGGGGGGACAGGGCTAAACTCGTGGTATTGAGGGACTATGGCTACACCTTC	CASIIGGDRAKLVVLRDYGYTF
TRBJ2-5	once	TRBD1	TRBV4-1	TGCGCCAGCAGCCATTATACAGGGGGCATAACGGTCGACAGGACAGAGACCCAGTACTTC	CASSHYTGGITVDRTETQYF
TRBJ2-5	-	-	TRBV2	TGTGCCAGCAACCAGGGGGAGACCCAGTACTTC	CASNQGETQYF
TRBJ1-6	-	-	TRBV5-1	TGCGCCAGCAGCTTGGAGGGGGGCGTAGGTTCACCCCTCCACTTT	CASSLEGGVGSPLHF
TRBJ1-6	-	-	TRBV27	TGTGCCAGCAGCACCTTTCGACGGGGGGCGAGAAGATCTTATAATTCACCCCTCCACTTT	CASSTFRRGARRSYNSPLHF
TRBJ2-2	-	-	TRBV18	TGTGCCAGCTCACCGTTGGACAGACATTCGAACACCGGGGAGCTGTTTTTT	CASSPLDRHSNTGELFF
TRBJ2-5	-	-	TRBV11-2	TGTGCCAGCAGCTTAGATCTCTCGGGGGGCCAAAAGACCCAGTACTTC	CASSLDLSGGQKTQYF
TRBJ1-3	-	-	TRBV4-3	TGCGCCAGCAGCCAAGAGGCAGGGGCTGGAAACACCATATATTTT	CASSQEAGAGNTIYF